This TCR beta chain was found in a study of radiation and T cells in renal cell carcinoma. Overall study results and limits: In nephrectomy-only tumors, top 100 clonotypes averaged approximately 43%, versus approximately 54% irradiated.

TCRdb's copy holds only in-frame clones and misses some; the assay was immunoSEQ multiplex PCR. The data hold around 15,000 clones, with 58% observed a single time. Remarks on this clone: Its antigen is unidentified.

This CDR3 is built from 14 residues. Trimming pared 4 bases from V and 2 bases from J, leaving 11 bases between. Treatment indicated: treatment-naive control, cytoreductive nephrectomy. The patient's renal cell carcinoma had clear cell pathology. The receptor comes from a man aged 35 to 55 with renal cell carcinoma. This chain joins TRBV7-1 and TRBJ1-2; a possible D gene is TRBD1 (5 bases). TRBV7-1 is marked as an open reading frame, function uncertain. The sample here was tumor tissue, taken from a patient whose treatment was nephrectomy without radiotherapy. As DNA, the CDR3 is TGTGCCAGCAGCTTAGGGGTGGGGAACTATGGCTACACCTTC. Its translation: CASSLGVGNYGYTF.